This entry lists 12 T cell receptor beta chains sequenced from one sample in a study of human T cells and chemical hapten exposure. Time point defined: pre-sensitization, week 0. Treatment indicated: therapeutic diphenylcyclopropenone sensitization with weekly scalp DPC. A single record per CDR3 protein comes from TCRdb applying MiXCR to the RACE reads. Among more than 150,000 distinct CDR3 sequences, roughly 30% were seen once, and the ten largest hold roughly 3%. Specimen: whole blood, collected in connection with sensitization to the hapten diphenylcyclopropenone (DPC). The source of these receptors is a woman under 40 with alopecia areata. Some clones in this sample may be carry-over from other donors' samples.

Only a few counts were recorded for this clonotype. V and J are TRBV12-3 or TRBV12-4 and TRBJ1-5, with TRBD1 matching over 7 bases. There are 14 residues in the CDR3. The V and J ends lost 7 bases and 3 bases, in that order; junction bases with no gene match: 6. CDR3 region: CASTNGTVNQPQHF. The CDR3 bases are TGTGCCAGCACAAACGGGACAGTCAATCAGCCCCAGCATTTT.

This clonotype has at least ten counts. CDR3 region: CATTGTPYRNEQFF. The CDR3 DNA reads TGTGCCACCACCGGGACTCCTTATCGCAATGAGCAGTTCTTC. The chain links TRBV15 to TRBJ2-1; TRBD2 is a possible D gene (6 bases). The V gene's germline CDR1 is LNHNV and CDR2 YYDKDF (reference sequence). The CDR3 sequence is 14 residues long. Deletions cut 7 bases from V and 6 bases from J, with 16 bases between.

The CDR3 is CASSQDIAGGFYEQYF. CDR3 sequence (DNA): TGCGCCAGCAGCCAAGATATTGCAGGGGGCTTCTACGAGCAGTACTTC. The chain employs TRBV4-3 and TRBJ2-7, with 8 bases that match TRBD1. The ends lost 0 bases at V and 3 bases at J; junction bases unmatched: 7. The CDR3 contains 16 residues. Germline CDR1 reads LGHNA; CDR2 reads YSLEER.

The V gene is TRBV11-1, the J gene TRBJ2-6; 9 positions match TRBD1. This CDR3 comprises 16 residues. V gave up 8 bases and J gave up 2 bases; unmatched junction bases: 7. CDR1 SGHAT and CDR2 FQDESV come from the germline V gene (reference sequence). In DNA form, the CDR3 reads TGTGCCAGCCTTACTACAGGGGGCCCTGGGGCCAACGTCCTGACTTTC. Translation gives CASLTTGGPGANVLTF.

The rearrangement uses TRBV2 and TRBJ1-2; D gene ambiguous. The CDR3 is 15 residues long. Looked up from germline, CDR1 is SNHLY and CDR2 is FYNNEI. The V gene lost 3 bases and the J gene lost 3 bases, with 14 bases spanning the gap. CDR3 DNA sequence: TGTGCCAGCAGTGAGGGAGGTATTCGGGACTATGGCTACACCTTC. Amino acid sequence: CASSEGGIRDYGYTF.

The chain recombines TRBV6-2 or TRBV6-3 with TRBJ2-7, with TRBD1 matching over 8 bases. The germline V gene has CDR1 MNHEY and CDR2 SVGEGT. The CDR3 runs 15 residues. J was trimmed by 0 bases and V by 2 bases; bases with no gene match: 3. The CDR3 protein is CASSYPGQGSYEQYF. CDR3 DNA: TGTGCCAGCAGTTACCCCGGACAGGGCTCCTACGAGCAGTACTTC.

V and J are TRBV7-2 and TRBJ2-7; D may correspond to TRBD1 or TRBD2 (5 bases each). The V end lost 1 base, the J end lost 4 bases, and 8 bases lay between the germline ends. Germline-derived CDR1 and CDR2 are SGHTA and FQGNSA. The CDR3 consists of 13 residues. CDR3 residues: CASSLGDGYEQYF. CDR3 nucleotide sequence: TGTGCCAGCAGCTTAGGGGACGGGTACGAGCAGTACTTC.

The chain recombines TRBV7-9 with TRBJ1-2; tentative D call: TRBD1 (6 bases). V dropped 5 bases and J dropped 4 bases, with 17 bases sitting between them. Germline CDR1 reads SEHNR; CDR2 reads FQNEAQ (reference sequence). The CDR3 is 15 residues long. This CDR3 is CASSPGQGIGYGYTF. The DNA of the CDR3 is TGTGCCAGCAGCCCGGGTCAGGGGATAGGCTATGGCTACACCTTC.

This chain connects TRBV3-1 to TRBJ2-3, with D uncertain. The CDR3 has 15 amino acids. Germline V gene data show CDR1 as LGHDT and CDR2 as YNNKEL (reference sequence). V gave up 5 bases and J gave up 2 bases, with 14 bases separating them. This chain's CDR3 is CASSSYRAYTDTQYF. Written as DNA, the CDR3 is TGTGCCAGCAGCTCGTATCGGGCCTACACAGATACGCAGTATTTT.

For this clonotype: A much bigger clone sits one base away, suggesting this may be a read error. V and J are TRBV6-2 or TRBV6-3 and TRBJ1-2; D not resolved. From germline, CDR1 is MNHEY and CDR2 SVGEGT. V was shortened by 7 bases and J by 1 base, with 7 bases between the two germline ends. The CDR3 has 12 residues. The CDR3 loop is CASKNLNYGYTF. The CDR3 nucleotides read TGTGCCAGCAAGAATCTTAACTATGGCTACACCTTC.

This chain links TRBV18 with TRBJ2-3; the D gene is possibly TRBD2 (5 bases). The V end lost 1 base, the J end lost 2 bases, and 10 bases lay between the germline ends. Germline CDR1 reads KGHSH; CDR2 reads LQKENI. The CDR3 length is 15 residues. Written as DNA, the CDR3 is TGTGCCAGCTCACCACTTCCAGCGGACACAGATACGCAGTATTTT. It translates to CASSPLPADTDTQYF.

This chain links TRBV11-2 with TRBJ1-4; D uncertain. This CDR3 comprises 15 residues. Trimming removed 5 bases at V and 0 bases at J, with 10 bases between. The germline V gene has CDR1 SGHAT and CDR2 FQNNGV. Here the CDR3 reads CASSPRGPTNEKLFF. The CDR3 bases are TGTGCCAGCAGCCCCCGCGGCCCAACTAATGAAAAACTGTTTTTT.